The rows below give T cell receptor beta chains drawn from one sample of a study of Graves' ophthalmopathy and Graves' hyperthyroidism. One entry per CDR3 protein, called by TCRdb with MiXCR from the multiplex PCR reads. The table shows 500,000 to 700,000 distinct CDR3 sequences, with under 45% occurring only once. Sample: peripheral blood or thyroid tissue (not recorded which). All receptors come from an adult man with Graves' hyperthyroidism. The conserved cysteine and the conserved F or W are not part of the CDR3 here. Clone size is stated in some rows and not others, as once, few, many or a class when expanded.

j_gene,abundance,v_gene,CDR3aa
TRBJ1-1,.,TRBV12-3/TRBV12-4,ASLTGVGTEAF
TRBJ2-5,.,TRBV20-1,SARAGTGNQPQY
TRBJ2-7,few,TRBV20-1,SASGLAGEWDLDEQY
TRBJ2-7,many,TRBV2,ASCRDRLLEQY
TRBJ2-7,.,TRBV5-1,ASSPSYRGNEQY
TRBJ1-1,.,TRBV7-9,ASSQNMGPDTEAF
TRBJ1-5,few,TRBV5-5,ASSRPGVNQPQH
TRBJ1-1,few,TRBV29-1,SADQGPNTEAF
TRBJ1-1,few,TRBV9,ASSRNPMNTEAF
TRBJ1-6,.,TRBV2,ASSLAGRDSPLH
TRBJ1-6,many,TRBV20-1,SARDEAGGPYNSPLH
TRBJ1-1,.,TRBV7-2,ASSLQGAGSTGAF
TRBJ1-2,.,TRBV2,ASSTGTHRDYGYT
TRBJ2-7,.,TRBV28,ASSLYTGRDEQC
TRBJ1-2,.,TRBV10-3,AISGLDPRRDRGSYGYT
TRBJ2-3,.,TRBV29-1,SVEDLAVLGTDTQY
TRBJ1-2,many,TRBV15,ATSRGTGSYGYT
TRBJ2-5,once,TRBV7-8,ASSLTGPVPGGGETQY
TRBJ1-4,.,TRBV15,ATSRDLAATIEKLF
TRBJ1-1,.,TRBV19,ASSTPGRGTQAF
TRBJ2-5,many,TRBV6-5,ASSLLAQKGAQY
TRBJ2-3,.,TRBV6-1,ASRGASTDTQY
TRBJ2-3,.,TRBV7-8,ASSLGTRTDTQY
TRBJ2-7,.,TRBV7-2,ASSRRGSRYEQY
TRBJ1-1,.,TRBV10-3,ASSTVRQAPNTEAF
TRBJ1-1,many,TRBV7-9,ASSTDNTEAF
TRBJ1-2,.,TRBV5-1,ASSLRTDHYGYT
TRBJ1-4,.,TRBV28,ATETGTGNEKLF